The next 8 T cell receptor beta chains were all read from a single sample in a study of T cells in Graves' hyperthyroidism and ophthalmopathy. RNA transcripts yielded amplified TCR beta CDR3 regions. Primed by the HTBI set, a first-round RT-PCR was run on the TCR CDR3. Using its own MiXCR run on the multiplex PCR reads, TCRdb lists one record per CDR3 protein. The sample carries fewer than 350,000 distinct CDR3 sequences, around 23% recorded once. The sequenced sample consisted of blood. The receptors come from a woman aged 45-60 years with Graves' hyperthyroidism.

This clonotype was counted many times. J is TRBJ2-2 and V is TRBV2; possibly TRBD1 or TRBD2 for D (5 bases each). V was clipped by 8 bases and J by 3 bases, with 16 bases between them. This CDR3 is built from 15 residues. From germline, CDR1 is SNHLY and CDR2 FYNNEI. The CDR3 nucleotides read TGTGCCAGCGGGGACCGGGCGACCTACACCGGGGAGCTGTTTTTT. Protein product: CASGDRATYTGELFF.

The chain couples TRBV7-3 to TRBJ2-7; no reliable D call. The germline V and J ends were trimmed by 6 bases and 3 bases, with 9 bases remaining between them. The CDR3 spans 12 residues. Per the germline V gene, CDR1 is SGHTA and CDR2 is FQGTGA. In nucleotides, the CDR3 is TGTGCCAGCAGTGATGGCGGCTACGAGCAGTACTTC. Translation: CASSDGGYEQYF. The complete variable domain, with remaining parts taken from reference TRBV7-3 and TRBJ2-7, reads GAGVSQTPSNKVTEKGKYVELRCDPISGHTALYWYRQSLGQGPEFLIYFQGTGAADDSGLPNDRFFAVRPEGSVSTLKIQRTERGDSAVYLCASSDGGYEQYFGPGTRLTVT.

The chain joins TRBV12-3 or TRBV12-4 to TRBJ2-7; tentatively, D is TRBD1 (5 bases). The CDR3 spans 14 residues. V was clipped by 5 bases and J by 3 bases, with 14 bases between them. The CDR3 DNA reads TGTGCCAGCAGTCAGACTCTGGGGCTCTACGAGCAGTACTTC. It is translated as CASSQTLGLYEQYF.

This chain joins TRBV24-1 and TRBJ2-7; 10 bases are shared with TRBD1. The CDR3 spans 12 residues. V shed 9 bases and J 6 bases; nucleotides not matched to a gene: 4. Germline loops: CDR1 KGHDR, CDR2 SFDVKD. CDR3 DNA sequence: TGTGCCACCGAGGGACAGGGGAGCGAGCAGTACTTC. Protein product: CATEGQGSEQYF.

This chain joins TRBV27 and TRBJ2-1, with 8 positions matching TRBD2. This CDR3 is 16 amino acids long. The germline V gene has CDR1 MNHEY and CDR2 SMNVEV (reference sequence). The V segment lost 5 bases and the J segment 2 bases; nucleotides outside the gene matches: 8. DNA for the CDR3: TGTGCCAGCAGTCAACCGCGGGGGGCCGCCTACAATGAGCAGTTCTTC. Translation: CASSQPRGAAYNEQFF.

The chain recombines TRBV5-1 with TRBJ2-1; 13 positions match TRBD2. The CDR3 has 15 residues. CDR1 and CDR2 from the germline V gene are SGHRS and YFSETQ. V shed 4 bases and J 9 bases; nucleotides not matched to a gene: 7. The CDR3 loop reads CASSIRLAGGTEQFF. CDR3 sequence (DNA): TGCGCCAGCAGCATTCGACTAGCGGGAGGCACTGAGCAGTTCTTC. The full variable domain, with the rest looked up from reference TRBV5-1 and TRBJ2-1, is KAGVTQTPRYLIKTRGQQVTLSCSPISGHRSVSWYQQTPGQGLQFLFEYFSETQRNKGNFPGRFSGRQFSNSRSEMNVSTLELGDSALYLCASSIRLAGGTEQFFGPGTRLTVL.

Details on this clonotype: This may stem from a read error, because a much larger clone lies one nucleotide away. The chain employs TRBV5-1 and TRBJ1-2; maybe TRBD1 (6 bases). There are 13 residues in the CDR3. Germline values: CDR1 SGHRS, CDR2 YFSETQ. The CDR3 here is CASSLDGGYGYIF. CDR3 in DNA: TGCGCCAGCAGCTTGGACGGGGGCTATGGCTACATCTTC.

The sample holds many counts of this clonotype. The genes are TRBV9 and TRBJ1-1; 7 bases are a match to TRBD1. Germline V lookup: CDR1 SGDLS, CDR2 YYNGEE. This CDR3 has 13 residues. J lost 1 base, V lost 3 bases, and 0 bases had no gene match. The CDR3 nucleotides are TGTGCCAGCAGCGCAGGGGGGAACACTGAAGCTTTCTTT. Translated: CASSAGGNTEAFF.